The entry below gives a single TCR beta chain sequence along with its context. A junction boundary mismatches the germline segment, possibly from a read error. This sample was included in a study of shared T cell receptors in the human thymus. From germline, CDR1 is SEHNR and CDR2 FQNEAQ (reference sequence). CDR3 length: 11 residues. TCRdb keeps only in-frame clones here, not all; method: immunoSEQ multiplex PCR. The sample includes 500,000 to 550,000 clones, approximately 80% of them seen just once. The sample was also linked to a second study, of human thymus T cells. From that report: Infants served as donors; they were healthy and Finnish and were having corrective surgery for congenital heart defects. Resections from corrective heart surgery supplied the thymus tissue. Thymic and blood repertoires appeared to show biased V and J gene usage. Related research described strongly overlapping thymic repertoires in unrelated people.

The sample was thymocytes. The source of this sequence is a boy under three years old with a congenital heart defect. The chain joins TRBV7-9 to TRBJ2-5, with 10 bases aligning to TRBD2. CDR3 sequence (DNA): TGTGCCAGCAGCTTAACGAGCGGGAGGGACTTC. Residues: CASSLTSGRDF. Filled out from reference TRBV7-9 and TRBJ2-5, the complete variable domain reads DTGVSQNPRHKITKRGQNVTFRCDPISEHNRLYWYRQTLGQGPEFLTYFQNEAQLEKSRLLSDRFSAERPKGSFSTLEIQRTEQGDSAMYLCASSLTSGRDFGPGTRLLVL.